This TCR beta chain appears in the sequencing data of a study of T cell clones after liver transplantation. Study-level background: Samples came from ITN030ST, which attempted immunosuppression withdrawal within 2 years of liver transplantation. TCRbeta sequencing after a pre-transplant mixed lymphocyte reaction identified graft-donor-reactive clones, later tracked in post-transplant blood. Timepoints were pre-transplant, pre-withdrawal, and after withdrawal was completed or failed.

CDR3 length: 16 amino acids. CDR1 is LNHDA and CDR2 is SQIVND in the germline V gene (reference sequence). Trimming removed 3 bases from V and 5 bases from J; junction bases left unmatched: 8. Sequenced by immunoSEQ multiplex PCR; TCRdb stores in-frame clones only, minus some. The table shows around 110,000 clones, with 90% occurring only once. The source material was CD4+ T cells from blood, sampled 12 months after liver transplant. The sequence was obtained from a human patient who received a liver transplant. Some T cells may be graft donor cells. The genes are TRBV19 and TRBJ2-5, with 11 positions matching TRBD2. The CDR3 DNA reads TGTGCCAGTAGTATTATTAGCGGGAGGGCCGGGGAGACCCAGTACTTC. Translated, it gives CASSIISGRAGETQYF.